A single sample is the source of the 5 T cell receptor beta chains below, sequenced in a study of regulatory T cells in long-lasting Graves disease. Arm-PCR of CDR3 regions and iRepertoire HTBI primers were the basis on which TCR beta libraries were built. TCRdb recomputed calls from the multiplex PCR reads with MiXCR, one row per CDR3 protein. The data contain 200,000 to 250,000 distinct CDR3 sequences, about 17% of them singletons. Time point here: newly diagnosed GD, antithyroid drugs for less than 3 months. Construction of the TCR library relied on RNA isolated from PBMCs. Sequenced here: peripheral blood mononuclear cells (PBMCs), sampled at new diagnosis, from a patient treated with antithyroid drugs. These TCRs come from a female donor with Graves disease.

The chain combines TRBV20-1 with TRBJ2-7; D tentatively fits TRBD1 or TRBD2 (5 bases each). V was pared by 6 bases and J by 3 bases, with 18 bases between. CDR3 length equals 14 residues. CDR1 and CDR2 (germline): DFQATT, SNEGSKA (reference sequence). For the CDR3, the DNA is TGCAGTGCCCGGGCGAGGGGTTTAGGCTACGAGCAGTACTTC. Translation: CSARARGLGYEQYF.

The table lists this clonotype with many counts. This chain joins TRBV19 and TRBJ1-3; D is possibly TRBD1 (6 bases). CDR1 LNHDA and CDR2 SQIVND come from the germline V gene (reference sequence). The CDR3 totals 17 residues. Trimming pared 4 bases from V and 0 bases from J, leaving 16 bases between. In DNA, the CDR3 is TGTGCCAGTAGTAGCCCCCTGACAGGCGGCTCTGGAAACACCATATATTTT. It specifies CASSSPLTGGSGNTIYF.

This clonotype was counted at least ten times. The chain employs TRBV7-9 and TRBJ1-4, with TRBD1 identical over 7 bases. Germline V gene sequence: CDR1 SEHNR, CDR2 FQNEAQ (reference sequence). The CDR3 has 14 amino acids. V lost 5 bases to trimming and J lost 8 bases; unmatched junction nucleotides: 8. CDR3 in DNA: TGTGCCAGCAGCCGACAGGGCCGGGAGGAAAAACTGTTTTTT. Residues: CASSRQGREEKLFF. Full variable domain (rest looked up from reference TRBV7-9 and TRBJ1-4): DTGVSQNPRHKITKRGQNVTFRCDPISEHNRLYWYRQTLGQGPEFLTYFQNEAQLEKSRLLSDRFSAERPKGSFSTLEIQRTEQGDSAMYLCASSRQGREEKLFFGSGTQLSVL.

This clonotype was detected only a few times. The chain is built from TRBV10-3 and TRBJ2-2; D might be TRBD2 (7 bases). The V gene's germline CDR1 is ENHRY and CDR2 SYGVKD. V was pared by 4 bases and J by 4 bases, with 13 bases between. This CDR3 has 15 amino acids. The CDR3 DNA reads as TGTGCCATCAGTGTACTGGGAGGGGGCACCGGGGAGCTGTTTTTT. Translating it yields CAISVLGGGTGELFF.

This clonotype was recorded at least ten times. The CDR3 coding sequence is TGCAGTGCACCCCGGGAGGCGGGGCGGCAAGAGACCCAGTACTTC. Its translation is CSAPREAGRQETQYF. V usage is TRBV20-1 and J usage is TRBJ2-1; 7 bases line up with TRBD2. The J call may be faulty, since TRBJ2-5 better matches the DNA end. CDR3 length: 15 amino acids. CDR1 and CDR2 (germline): DFQATT, SNEGSKA (reference sequence).